These 9 T cell receptor beta chains originate from one sample sequenced in a study of blood T cell repertoires in COVID-19. Repertoires were generated with immunoSEQ multiplex PCR, while TCRdb's copy carries only in-frame clones and drops some. The sample includes some 27,000 clones, 76% seen only once; the top ten take nearly 40%. Material: peripheral blood. These receptor sequences come from a man aged 65 to 79 with acute or convalescent COVID-19.

The chain employs TRBV2 and TRBJ1-6, with 7 bases fitting TRBD1. In germline, CDR1 is SNHLY, CDR2 FYNNEI. Trimming removed 2 bases from V and 6 bases from J; junction bases left unmatched: 4. The CDR3 consists of 15 residues. The CDR3 region is CASSERGRANSPLHF. The CDR3 region has the DNA TGTGCCAGCAGTGAAAGGGGGCGGGCTAATTCACCCCTCCACTTT.

The J gene is TRBJ2-1, the V gene TRBV18; 11 bases align to TRBD2. The CDR3 is 15 amino acids. CDR1 and CDR2 from the germline V gene are KGHSH and LQKENI. V lost 5 bases to trimming and J lost 8 bases; unmatched junction nucleotides: 8. The CDR3 loop reads CASSGTTSGVDEQFF. CDR3 in DNA: TGTGCCAGCTCAGGCACGACTAGCGGGGTGGATGAGCAGTTCTTC.

The rearrangement uses TRBV30 and TRBJ1-1; 8 bases fit TRBD1. Germline CDR1 is GTSNPN and CDR2 is SVGIG (reference sequence). This CDR3 spans 14 amino acids. J lost 5 bases, V lost 0 bases, and 5 bases had no gene match. CDR3 DNA sequence: TGTGCCTGGAGTGTAACGGACAGGGAGACTGAAGCTTTCTTT. Translating gives CAWSVTDRETEAFF.

This clone occurred a few times. In DNA form, the CDR3 reads TGTGCCAGTAGTATGACACTTCCGTACGAGCAGTACTTC. It specifies CASSMTLPYEQYF. The gene calls are TRBV19 and TRBJ2-7; the D is unclear. The CDR3 is made up of 13 amino acids. Germline values: CDR1 LNHDA, CDR2 SQIVND (reference sequence). Trimming stripped 3 bases from V and 4 bases from J, with 10 bases between.

In this sample, this clone turned up once. The CDR3, as DNA: TGTGCCAGTTCCCCACAGGGGGGAACTGAAGCTTTCTTT. It is translated as CASSPQGGTEAFF. The chain joins TRBV19 to TRBJ1-1; 8 bases match TRBD1. The V and J ends lost 8 bases and 5 bases, in that order; junction bases with no gene match: 7. Germline-derived CDR1 and CDR2 are LNHDA and SQIVND (reference sequence). This CDR3 comprises 13 residues. The complete variable domain, with remaining parts taken from reference TRBV19 and TRBJ1-1, reads DGGITQSPKYLFRKEGQNVTLSCEQNLNHDAMYWYRQDPGQGLRLIYYSQIVNDFQKGDIAEGYSVSREKKESFPLTVTSAQKNPTAFYLCASSPQGGTEAFFGQGTRLTVV.

This clone showed up just once. The chain links TRBV6-9 to TRBJ1-5; a weak D match, TRBD1 (6 bases). Germline V CDR1 and CDR2: MNHGY, SVAAGI. The CDR3 length is 15 residues. V was clipped by 7 bases and J by 5 bases, with 18 bases between them. The CDR3 spells CASTFPGTPDQPQHF. In DNA form, the CDR3 reads TGTGCCAGCACCTTCCCGGGGACACCTGATCAGCCCCAGCATTTT.

CDR3 coding DNA: TGTGCCAGCAGCCAGAAAGGGACTAGCGGGTGGGATACGCAGTATTTT. It yields the protein CASSQKGTSGWDTQYF. This chain uses TRBV7-3 with TRBJ2-3, with 12 nucleotides matching TRBD2. CDR3 length: 16 amino acids. Germline V gene sequence: CDR1 SGHTA, CDR2 FQGTGA. With V trimmed by 5 bases and J by 6 bases, 9 bases remained unmatched.

In DNA, the CDR3 is TGTGCCAGCAAGCAGGGATATAACTATGGCTACACCTTC. Translated: CASKQGYNYGYTF. V and J are TRBV2 and TRBJ1-2, with D tentatively TRBD1 (5 bases). This CDR3 comprises 13 residues. Germline CDR1 reads SNHLY; CDR2 reads FYNNEI. Trimming took off 7 bases at V and 1 base at J, with 10 bases between the two ends. The complete variable domain, with remaining parts taken from reference TRBV2 and TRBJ1-2, reads EPEVTQTPSHQVTQMGQEVILRCVPISNHLYFYWYRQILGQKVEFLVSFYNNEISEKSEIFDDQFSVERPDGSNFTLKIRSTKLEDSAMYFCASKQGYNYGYTFGSGTRLTVV.

In this sample, this clone turned up a few times. This chain connects TRBV29-1 to TRBJ1-2; D perhaps matches TRBD1 (5 bases). The germline V gene encodes CDR1 SQVTM and CDR2 ANQGSEA. The CDR3 covers 12 residues. V was cut by 0 bases and J by 8 bases, with 10 bases left in between. The CDR3 region is CSVEDAGKGYTF. CDR3 sequence (DNA): TGCAGCGTTGAAGATGCAGGGAAGGGCTACACCTTC. The full variable domain, in which reference TRBV29-1 and TRBJ1-2 provide the parts outside the CDR3, is SAVISQKPSRDICQRGTSLTIQCQVDSQVTMMFWYRQQPGQSLTLIATANQGSEATYESGFVIDKFPISRPNLTFSTLTVSNMSPEDSSIYLCSVEDAGKGYTFGSGTRLTVV.